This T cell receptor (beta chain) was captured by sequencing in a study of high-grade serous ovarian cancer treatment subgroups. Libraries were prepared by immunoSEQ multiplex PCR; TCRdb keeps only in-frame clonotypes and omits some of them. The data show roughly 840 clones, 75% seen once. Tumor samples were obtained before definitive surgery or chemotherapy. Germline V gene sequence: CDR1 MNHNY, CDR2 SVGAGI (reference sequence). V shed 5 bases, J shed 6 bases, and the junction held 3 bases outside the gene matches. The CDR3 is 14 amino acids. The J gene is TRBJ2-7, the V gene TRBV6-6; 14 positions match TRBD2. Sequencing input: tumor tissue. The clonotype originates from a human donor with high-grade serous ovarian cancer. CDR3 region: CASSGTSGSPEQYF. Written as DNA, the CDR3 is TGTGCCAGCAGTGGGACTAGCGGGAGTCCCGAGCAGTACTTC.